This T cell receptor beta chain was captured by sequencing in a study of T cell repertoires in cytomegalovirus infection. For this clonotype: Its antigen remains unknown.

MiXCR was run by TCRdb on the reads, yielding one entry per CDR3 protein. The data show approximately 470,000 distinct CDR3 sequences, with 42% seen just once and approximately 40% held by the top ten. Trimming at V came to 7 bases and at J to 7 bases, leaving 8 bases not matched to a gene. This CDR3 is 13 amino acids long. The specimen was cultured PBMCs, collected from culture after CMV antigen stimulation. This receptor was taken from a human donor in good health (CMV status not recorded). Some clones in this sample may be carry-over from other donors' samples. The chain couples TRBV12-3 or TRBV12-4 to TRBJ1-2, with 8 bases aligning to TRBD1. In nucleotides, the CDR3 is TGTGCCAGCACCCCCGACAGGGGTGGTGGCTACACCTTC. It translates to CASTPDRGGGYTF.